The 10 T cell receptor beta chains reported below all come from one sample, sequenced in a study of blood T cell repertoires in COVID-19. Data came from immunoSEQ multiplex PCR; TCRdb stores just in-frame clones and leaves some out. The sample consists of 250,000 to 300,000 clones, around 87% of them appearing once. The specimen was peripheral blood. These TCRs come from a young man with active or convalescent COVID-19.

The chain joins TRBV19 to TRBJ1-1, with 10 bases that match TRBD1. V was pared by 7 bases and J by 0 bases, with 5 bases of the junction left unmatched. Germline V lookup: CDR1 LNHDA, CDR2 SQIVND (reference sequence). This CDR3 is 15 amino acids long. This CDR3 is CASTGTGALNTEAFF. The CDR3 DNA reads TGTGCCAGTACCGGGACAGGGGCTTTGAACACTGAAGCTTTCTTT.

The rearrangement links TRBV5-5 to TRBJ2-5; D not certain. The CDR3 has 12 residues. Trimming cost V 4 bases and J 2 bases, with 6 bases left between them. CDR1 is SGHKS and CDR2 is YYEKEE in the germline V gene (reference sequence). The CDR3 spells CASSRVQETQYF. The CDR3 coding sequence is TGTGCCAGCAGCCGGGTTCAAGAGACCCAGTACTTC.

The chain recombines TRBV5-1 with TRBJ2-7; 9 nucleotides line up with TRBD1. The length of the CDR3 is 14 residues. CDR1 and CDR2 from the germline V gene are SGHRS and YFSETQ. The junction had 7 bases not matched to a gene; V was cut back by 5 bases and J by 4 bases. CDR3 DNA sequence: TGCGCCAGCAGTCGGCCGGGACAGGGTTACGAGCAGTACTTC. Encoded protein: CASSRPGQGYEQYF.

This chain connects TRBV10-3 to TRBJ2-6; D gene ambiguous. Germline V CDR1 and CDR2: ENHRY, SYGVKD. Trimming took off 4 bases at V and 2 bases at J, with 6 bases between the two ends. This CDR3 is 14 amino acids long. The CDR3 DNA reads as TGTGCCATCAGTGGTAGTGCTGGGGCCAACGTCCTGACTTTC. Its translation: CAISGSAGANVLTF.

This clone was seen just once. The chain carries TRBV2 and TRBJ1-2; TRBD1 might be the D (5 bases). The CDR3 covers 12 residues. Between the trimmed V and J ends, which lost 7 bases and 5 bases, there was a span of 11 bases. Germline values: CDR1 SNHLY, CDR2 FYNNEI. The chain's CDR3 is CASIRQTYGYTF. The CDR3 DNA follows: TGTGCCAGCATTAGACAGACTTATGGCTACACCTTC. The whole variable domain, filled in from reference TRBV2 and TRBJ1-2, reads EPEVTQTPSHQVTQMGQEVILRCVPISNHLYFYWYRQILGQKVEFLVSFYNNEISEKSEIFDDQFSVERPDGSNFTLKIRSTKLEDSAMYFCASIRQTYGYTFGSGTRLTVV.

About this clone: Mismatch with germline at one junction end may stem from a read error. The chain is built from TRBV6-4 and TRBJ1-2; D not resolved. The CDR3 runs 14 residues. The germline CDR1 and CDR2 sequences are MRHNA and SNTAGT. CDR3 residues: CASSDPSFPRKSSF. DNA of the CDR3: TGTGCCAGCAGTGACCCCTCCTTCCCGAGGAAGAGCTCCTTC.

This chain connects TRBV19 to TRBJ2-2, with TRBD2 as a possible D gene (6 bases). V lost 2 bases, J lost 6 bases, and 7 bases lay in between. Germline values: CDR1 LNHDA, CDR2 SQIVND (reference sequence). The CDR3 sequence is 13 residues long. For the CDR3, the DNA is TGTGCCAGTAGTATATGGGGGGCCGGGGAGCTGTTTTTT. It specifies CASSIWGAGELFF.

The chain combines TRBV13 with TRBJ2-2; D may be TRBD2 (5 bases). V lost 2 bases and J lost 0, with 13 bases in between. This CDR3 spans 17 amino acids. CDR1 is PRHDT and CDR2 is FYEKMQ in the germline V gene (reference sequence). CDR3 DNA: TGTGCCAGCAGCTTAAGTGGCAGCGGAACGAACACCGGGGAGCTGTTTTTT. Translating it yields CASSLSGSGTNTGELFF.

The rearrangement joins TRBV7-9 to TRBJ1-6; 7 positions agree with TRBD1. V lost 5 bases to trimming and J lost 6 bases; unmatched junction nucleotides: 7. CDR3 length equals 15 residues. The germline V gene encodes CDR1 SEHNR and CDR2 FQNEAQ (reference sequence). The CDR3 DNA follows: TGTGCCAGCAGCCCCCCGACAGGGAGTAATTCACCCCTCCACTTT. It specifies CASSPPTGSNSPLHF.

The chain recombines TRBV7-9 with TRBJ1-5; D ambiguous. The CDR3 sequence is 13 residues long. Germline V lookup: CDR1 SEHNR, CDR2 FQNEAQ (reference sequence). The V and J ends lost 4 bases and 3 bases respectively, with 7 bases between them. CDR3 loop: CASSYLDNQPQHF. CDR3 coding DNA: TGTGCCAGCAGCTATCTAGACAATCAGCCCCAGCATTTT.